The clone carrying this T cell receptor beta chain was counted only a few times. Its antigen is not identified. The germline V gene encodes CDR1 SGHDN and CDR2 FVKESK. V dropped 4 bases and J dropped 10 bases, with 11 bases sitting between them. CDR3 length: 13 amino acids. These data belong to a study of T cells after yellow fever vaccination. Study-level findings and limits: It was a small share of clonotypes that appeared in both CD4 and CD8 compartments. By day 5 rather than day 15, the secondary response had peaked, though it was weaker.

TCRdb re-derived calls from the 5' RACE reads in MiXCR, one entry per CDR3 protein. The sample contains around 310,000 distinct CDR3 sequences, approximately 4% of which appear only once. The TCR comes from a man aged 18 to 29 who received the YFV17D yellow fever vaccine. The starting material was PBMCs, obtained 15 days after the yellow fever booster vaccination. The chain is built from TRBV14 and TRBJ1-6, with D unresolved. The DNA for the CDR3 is TGTGCCAGCAGCCTCACCAGGACCTCACCCCTCCACTTT. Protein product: CASSLTRTSPLHF. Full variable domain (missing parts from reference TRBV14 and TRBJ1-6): EAGVTQFPSHSVIEKGQTVTLRCDPISGHDNLYWYRRVMGKEIKFLLHFVKESKQDESGMPNNRFLAERTGGTYSTLKVQPAELEDSGVYFCASSLTRTSPLHFGNGTRLTVT.